This T cell receptor beta chain was captured by sequencing in a study of PD-1 blockade in classical Hodgkin lymphoma. The ends were cut back, 7 bases at V and 6 bases at J, with 17 bases in the middle. The CDR3 is 14 residues long. Germline V gene lookup returns CDR1 MNHNS and CDR2 SASEGT. As for this clone: Its antigen is undetermined.

Time point given: newly diagnosed, previously untreated cHL patient sample. The table came from immunoSEQ multiplex PCR; TCRdb's copy has only in-frame clones and leaves some out. The sample includes 20,000 to 25,000 clones, approximately 93% of them seen just once. Overall study results and limits: Diminished baseline TCR diversity has been reported in newly diagnosed patients relative to healthy donors. Reasons behind the repertoire differences stay unclear, perhaps disease activity or earlier therapy.

This TCR was recovered from a human donor with classical Hodgkin lymphoma. The sample comprised peripheral blood mononuclear cells (PBMCs). The chain carries TRBV6-1 and TRBJ2-3; no definite D call. CDR3 in amino acids: CASTPSGRWDTQYF. CDR3 sequence (DNA): TGTGCCAGCACCCCAAGTGGTCGCTGGGATACGCAGTATTTT.